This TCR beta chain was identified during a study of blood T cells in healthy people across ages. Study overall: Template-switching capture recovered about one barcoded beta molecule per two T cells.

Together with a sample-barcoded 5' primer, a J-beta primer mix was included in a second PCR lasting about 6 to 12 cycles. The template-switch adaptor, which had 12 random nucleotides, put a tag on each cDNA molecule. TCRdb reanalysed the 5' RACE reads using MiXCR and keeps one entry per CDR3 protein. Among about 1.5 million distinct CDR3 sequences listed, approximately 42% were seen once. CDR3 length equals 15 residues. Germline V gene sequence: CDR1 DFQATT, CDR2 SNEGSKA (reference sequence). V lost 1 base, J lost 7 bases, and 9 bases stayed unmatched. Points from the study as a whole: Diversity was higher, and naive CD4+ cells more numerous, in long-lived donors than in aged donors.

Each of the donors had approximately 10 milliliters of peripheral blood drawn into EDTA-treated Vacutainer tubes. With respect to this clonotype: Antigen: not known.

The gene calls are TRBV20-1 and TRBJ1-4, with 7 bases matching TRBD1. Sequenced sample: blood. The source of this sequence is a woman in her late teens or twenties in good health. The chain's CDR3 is CSARVTGVGVEKLFF. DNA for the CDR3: TGCAGTGCTAGAGTTACAGGGGTCGGCGTTGAAAAACTGTTTTTT.